Shown below are 9 T cell receptor beta chains from a single sample sequenced in a study of cytomegalovirus exposure and HLA in healthy donors (dated by TCRdb to the late 2010s). Libraries came from the immunoSEQ multiplex PCR assay. For the multiplex PCR, a mixture combining 60 forward primers for TCR Vbeta segments and 13 reverse primers for TCR Jbeta segments was used. Entries here come from immuneACCESS through TCRdb and include only in-frame sequences with V and J called. Some clones fail to appear in such tables; in the studies checked, an unresolved V gene covers under half of the shortfall, and the cause of the remainder is unknown. The sample table holds around 190,000 clones, of which around 76% were seen once. The top ten clones comprise 1.5% to 2% of the sample. The sequenced sample consisted of PBMCs. All receptors derive from a man aged 30-40 years in good health and CMV-seronegative.

The chain links TRBV5-1 to TRBJ2-7; D not certain. Per germline, CDR1 SGHRS and CDR2 YFSETQ. V was trimmed by 0 bases and J by 6 bases, leaving 10 bases between them. The CDR3 has 13 amino acids. CDR3 sequence (DNA): TGCGCCAGCAGCTTGGAGCTAGTTGGCGAGCAGTACTTC. It codes for CASSLELVGEQYF.

In DNA, the CDR3 is TGTGCCAGCAGCAGTTTAAGGGGGAACACCGGGGAGCTGTTTTTT. The encoded protein is CASSSLRGNTGELFF. The chain uses TRBV11-2 and TRBJ2-2, with D maybe TRBD1 (5 bases). Germline CDR1 reads SGHAT; CDR2 reads FQNNGV. V was shortened by 5 bases and J by 1 base, with 11 bases between the two germline ends. CDR3 length equals 15 residues.

This chain connects TRBV18 to TRBJ1-4, with D tentatively TRBD1 (5 bases). There are 15 residues in the CDR3. CDR1 and CDR2 from the germline V gene are KGHSH and LQKENI. Trimming stripped 6 bases from V and 8 bases from J, with 19 bases between. CDR3 bases: TGTGCCAGCTCCTCTTTCAGGGATCTTAGCGAAAAACTGTTTTTT. It translates to CASSSFRDLSEKLFF.

This chain links TRBV11-3 with TRBJ2-3, with TRBD1 matching over 9 bases. The CDR3 is 15 residues long. Germline V CDR1 and CDR2: SGHNT, YENEEA. J was trimmed by 4 bases and V by 1 base; bases with no gene match: 3. The CDR3 region has the DNA TGTGCCAGCAGCTTAGGGGACAGGGTACCAGATACGCAGTATTTT. Translated: CASSLGDRVPDTQYF.

This chain uses TRBV28 with TRBJ2-7; 8 bases agree with TRBD2. CDR1 and CDR2 (germline): MDHEN, SYDVKM. The CDR3 contains 16 residues. V gave up 3 bases and J gave up 2 bases; unmatched junction bases: 9. The CDR3 loop reads CASSFVTSGHPYEQYF. CDR3 DNA sequence: TGTGCCAGCAGTTTCGTCACTAGCGGCCACCCCTACGAGCAGTACTTC.

This clone occurred a few times. The chain couples TRBV10-2 to TRBJ1-6; TRBD1 matches 7 bases. The CDR3 has 14 amino acids. Germline CDR1 WSHSY, CDR2 SAAADI. Trimming removed 5 bases from V and 5 bases from J; junction bases left unmatched: 3. The CDR3 reads CASSWDRNNSPLHF. The CDR3 DNA reads as TGCGCCAGCAGTTGGGACAGAAATAATTCACCCCTCCACTTT.

The CDR3 is CAWSGVQGYGYTF. The DNA for the CDR3 is TGTGCCTGGAGTGGGGTACAGGGGTATGGCTACACCTTC. The rearrangement joins TRBV30 to TRBJ1-2; TRBD1 matches at 7 bases. The CDR3 runs 13 residues. V shed 1 base, J shed 5 bases, and the junction held 4 bases outside the gene matches. Germline V CDR1 and CDR2: GTSNPN, SVGIG (reference sequence).

This rearrangement joins TRBV29-1 to TRBJ2-4, with 11 bases that match TRBD2. The CDR3 loop spans 14 amino acids. Germline V CDR1 and CDR2: SQVTM, ANQGSEA. The V and J ends lost 6 bases and 6 bases, in that order; junction bases with no gene match: 7. CDR3 nucleotides: TGCAGCGTCGATACTAGCGGGAGCCGAAACATTCAGTACTTC. Translation gives CSVDTSGSRNIQYF.

The J gene is TRBJ1-1, the V gene TRBV28; 7 nucleotides agree with TRBD1. V was pared by 10 bases and J by 1 base, with 9 bases of the junction left unmatched. The CDR3 runs to 14 residues. From germline, CDR1 is MDHEN and CDR2 SYDVKM. CDR3 DNA: TGTGCCATCGATCCAGGGGGAGGGAACACTGAAGCTTTCTTT. It translates to CAIDPGGGNTEAFF. Full variable domain (remainder filled in from reference TRBV28 and TRBJ1-1): DVKVTQSSRYLVKRTGEKVFLECVQDMDHENMFWYRQDPGLGLRLIYFSYDVKMKEKGDIPEGYSVSREKKERFSLILESASTNQTSMYLCAIDPGGGNTEAFFGQGTRLTVV.